Included here is one T cell receptor (beta chain) sequence, with context. In Seattle, patients joined the study during active infection and were tracked longitudinally. Sequencing was performed with immunoSEQ multiplex PCR; in TCRdb, only in-frame clones are kept and a portion is missing. The profile shows about 480,000 clones, roughly nine tenths of them singletons. Germline V gene sequence: CDR1 KGHSH, CDR2 LQKENI. The CDR3 has 14 amino acids. The trim removed 3 bases at V and 3 bases at J, leaving 1 base unmatched. The data were taken from a study of blood T cell repertoires in COVID-19. The chain has TRBV18 and TRBJ2-5, with 10 positions matching TRBD2. Sequencing used peripheral blood. The clonotype comes from a man younger than 35 with COVID-19, enrolled during active disease. The CDR3 spells CASSPGTSEETQYF. The CDR3 coding sequence is TGTGCCAGCTCACCTGGGACTAGCGAAGAGACCCAGTACTTC. Full variable domain (rest looked up from reference TRBV18 and TRBJ2-5): NAGVMQNPRHLVRRRGQEARLRCSPMKGHSHVYWYRQLPEEGLKFMVYLQKENIIDESGMPKERFSAEFPKEGPSILRIQQVVRGDSAAYFCASSPGTSEETQYFGPGTRLLVL.